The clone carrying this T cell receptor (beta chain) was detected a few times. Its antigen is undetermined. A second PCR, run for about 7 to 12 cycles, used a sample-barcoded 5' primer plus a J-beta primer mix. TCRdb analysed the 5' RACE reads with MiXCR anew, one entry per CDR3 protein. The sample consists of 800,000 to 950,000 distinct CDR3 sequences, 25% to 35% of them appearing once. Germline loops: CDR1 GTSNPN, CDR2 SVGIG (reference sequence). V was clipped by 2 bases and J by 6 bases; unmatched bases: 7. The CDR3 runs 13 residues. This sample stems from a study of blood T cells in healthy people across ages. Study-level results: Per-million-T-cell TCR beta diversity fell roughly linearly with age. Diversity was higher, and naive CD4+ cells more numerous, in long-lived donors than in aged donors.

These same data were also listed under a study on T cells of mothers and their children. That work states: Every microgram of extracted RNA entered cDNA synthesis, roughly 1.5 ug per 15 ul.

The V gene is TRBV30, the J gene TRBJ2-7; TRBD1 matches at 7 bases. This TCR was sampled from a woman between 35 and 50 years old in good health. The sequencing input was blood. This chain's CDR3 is CAWSYGTAREQYF. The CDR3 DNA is TGTGCCTGGAGTTACGGGACAGCCCGCGAGCAGTACTTC.